The entry that follows covers one TCR beta chain sequence. These data originate in a study of blood T cell repertoires in COVID-19. Turning to the study itself: The United States, Italy and Spain provided the acute and convalescent COVID-19 samples. PBMCs, B-cell-depleted T cells, or T cells were the source of the cDNA or gDNA that made up the material.

How the authors handled the data: Amplification of reference gene primers provided the estimated nucleated cell counts. Clones were read by immunoSEQ multiplex PCR, and TCRdb kept only the in-frame ones, dropping some. That table supplies the V and J calls and clone size; D and trimming were determined from the DNA. The sample shows over 45,000 clones, approximately 84% of them seen only once. The CDR3 spans 14 residues. Per the germline V gene, CDR1 is SEHNR and CDR2 is FQNEAQ (reference sequence). The V segment lost 10 bases and the J segment 1 base; nucleotides outside the gene matches: 4. The sequenced sample was peripheral blood. The rearrangement joins TRBV7-9 to TRBJ2-5; 12 nucleotides line up with TRBD2. The TCR comes from a man older than 75 in a cohort sampled during active COVID-19. The CDR3 DNA is TGTGCCACCCCGGGACTAGCGGGCCAAGAGACCCAGTACTTC. Amino acids: CATPGLAGQETQYF.